This TCR beta chain appears in the sequencing data of a study of cytomegalovirus exposure and HLA in healthy donors. A word on this clone: Its specificity is unknown.

A multiplex PCR was run with 60 Vbeta primers and 13 Jbeta primers. The data were produced by immunoSEQ multiplex PCR, yet TCRdb's version contains in-frame clones alone and is incomplete. The data hold about 190,000 clones, with approximately 80% observed a single time. Study-level findings and limits: Per a later analysis, HLA-associated TCR beta chains showed more clonal expansion than other, equally common TCR beta chains. A list of approximately 150 TCR beta chains associated with cytomegalovirus was given.

Germline-derived CDR1 and CDR2 are SGHRS and YFSETQ. The CDR3 consists of 13 residues. Trimming pared 1 base from V and 5 bases from J, leaving 7 bases between. The TCR comes from a woman aged 25 to 39 in good health and CMV-seropositive. The sequenced material came from PBMCs. V is TRBV5-1 and J is TRBJ1-5; D gene uncertain. The CDR3 bases are TGCGCCAGCAGCTTGTCAGGATATCAGCCCCAGCATTTT. Translating gives CASSLSGYQPQHF.